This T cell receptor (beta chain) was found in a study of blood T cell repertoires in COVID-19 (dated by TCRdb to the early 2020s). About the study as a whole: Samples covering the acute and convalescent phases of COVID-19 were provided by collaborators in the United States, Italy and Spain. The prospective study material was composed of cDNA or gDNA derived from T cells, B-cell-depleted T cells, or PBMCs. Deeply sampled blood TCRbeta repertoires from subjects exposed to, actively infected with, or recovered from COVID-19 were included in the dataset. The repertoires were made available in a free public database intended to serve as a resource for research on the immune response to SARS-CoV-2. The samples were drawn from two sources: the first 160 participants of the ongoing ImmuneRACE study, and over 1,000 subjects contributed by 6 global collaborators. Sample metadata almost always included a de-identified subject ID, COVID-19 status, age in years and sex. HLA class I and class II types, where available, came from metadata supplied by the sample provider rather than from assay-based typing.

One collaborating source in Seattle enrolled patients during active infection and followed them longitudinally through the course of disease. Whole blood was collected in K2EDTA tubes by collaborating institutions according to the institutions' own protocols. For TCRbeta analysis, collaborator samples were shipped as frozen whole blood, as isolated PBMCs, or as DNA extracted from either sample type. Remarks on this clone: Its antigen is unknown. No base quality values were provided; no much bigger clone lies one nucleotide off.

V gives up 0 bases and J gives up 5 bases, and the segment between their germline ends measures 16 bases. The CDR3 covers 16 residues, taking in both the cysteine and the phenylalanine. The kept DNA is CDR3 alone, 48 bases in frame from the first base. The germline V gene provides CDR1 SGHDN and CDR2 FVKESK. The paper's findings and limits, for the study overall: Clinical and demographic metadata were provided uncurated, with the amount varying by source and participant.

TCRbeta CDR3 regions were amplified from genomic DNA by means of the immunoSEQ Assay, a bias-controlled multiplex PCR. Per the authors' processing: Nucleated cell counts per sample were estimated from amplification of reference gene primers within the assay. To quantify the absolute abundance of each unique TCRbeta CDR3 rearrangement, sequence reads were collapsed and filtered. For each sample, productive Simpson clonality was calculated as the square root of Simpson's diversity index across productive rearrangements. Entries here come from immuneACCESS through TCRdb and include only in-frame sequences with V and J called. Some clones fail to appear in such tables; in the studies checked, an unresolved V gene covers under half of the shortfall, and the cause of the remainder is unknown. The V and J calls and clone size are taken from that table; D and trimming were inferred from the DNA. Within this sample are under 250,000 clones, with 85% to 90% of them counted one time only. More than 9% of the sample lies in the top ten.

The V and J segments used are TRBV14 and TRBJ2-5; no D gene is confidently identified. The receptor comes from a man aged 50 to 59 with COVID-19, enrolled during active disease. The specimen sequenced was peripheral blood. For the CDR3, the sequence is CASSQEVGRLAETQYF. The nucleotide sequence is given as TGTGCCAGCAGCCAAGAAGTGGGCAGGCTCGCGGAGACCCAGTACTTC.